This T cell receptor (beta chain) originates from a study of blood T cell repertoires in COVID-19 (dated by TCRdb to the early 2020s). The study in broad terms: Samples covering the acute and convalescent phases of COVID-19 were provided by collaborators in the United States, Italy and Spain. The prospective study material was composed of cDNA or gDNA derived from T cells, B-cell-depleted T cells, or PBMCs. Where HLA class I and class II types were available, the types were taken from metadata supplied by the sample provider, not from assay-based typing. Deeply sampled blood TCRbeta repertoires from subjects exposed to, actively infected with, or recovered from COVID-19 were included in the dataset. The repertoires were made available in a free public database intended to serve as a resource for research on the immune response to SARS-CoV-2. The sample metadata nearly always contained a de-identified subject ID, COVID-19 status, age in years and sex. Samples came from the ongoing ImmuneRACE study (first 160 participants) plus 1,254 subjects from 6 global collaborators. Broader findings and caveats from the paper: The quantity of clinical and demographic metadata differed by source and by participant and was supplied without curation.

The immunoSEQ Assay, a bias-controlled multiplex PCR, was used to amplify TCRbeta CDR3 regions from genomic DNA. Per the original workflow: The number of nucleated cells in each sample was estimated from the amplification of reference gene primers within the assay. To quantify the absolute abundance of each unique TCRbeta CDR3 rearrangement, sequence reads were collapsed and filtered. For each sample, productive Simpson clonality was calculated by taking the square root of Simpson's diversity index across productive rearrangements. In TCRdb, the immuneACCESS table is reduced to in-frame sequences with V and J assigned. These tables do not hold every clone; where another copy was compared, an unresolved V gene accounts for under half, and the others remain unexplained. V, J and clone size are taken as reported in that table, and D and trimming were inferred from the DNA itself. The sample yields about 300,000 clones; 75% to 95% were counted once. Of the sample, roughly 7% falls within the top ten clones.

As concerns this clone: Its antigen is not yet known. No much larger clonotype is one base removed from it; base qualities were not supplied.

At one collaborating source in Seattle, patients were enrolled during active infection and were followed longitudinally through the course of disease. Collaborating institutions collected whole blood in K2EDTA tubes following their own protocols. For TCRbeta analysis, collaborators shipped samples in one of three forms: frozen whole blood, isolated PBMCs, or DNA extracted from either of those sample types. Trimming at the junction amounts to 4 bases on V and 5 bases on J, and the germline ends lie 8 bases apart. Its CDR3 holds 13 amino acids, cysteine through phenylalanine. The read is trimmed to its CDR3 DNA, 39 bases read in frame from base 1. CDR1 and CDR2 are read off the germline V gene as KGHDR and SFDVKD.

Sequenced input: peripheral blood. The sequence links TRBV24-1 to TRBJ1-5, with the D segment identity uncertain. The sequence came from a woman aged 25 to 45 with COVID-19, enrolled during active disease. The CDR3 sequence is CATSEVGDQPQHF. The base sequence is TGTGCCACCAGTGAGGTGGGAGATCAGCCCCAGCATTTT.